The clone carrying this TCR beta chain was counted ten times or more. The source of the sample is a study of human T cells and chemical hapten exposure. Time point of the sample: patch test 2, 6 weeks after DPC sensitization. Treatment given: therapeutic diphenylcyclopropenone sensitization with weekly scalp DPC. V lost 5 bases and J lost 3, with 11 bases in between. Germline V gives CDR1 DFQATT, CDR2 SNEGSKA (reference sequence). This CDR3 region has 13 residues. TCRdb independently ran MiXCR on the RACE reads; one entry per CDR3 protein. The top ten clones hold more than 2% of a sample with 80,000 to 100,000 distinct CDR3 sequences, approximately 8.6% of them seen once.

This chain joins TRBV20-1 and TRBJ1-5; D is unclear. The receptor was isolated from a woman between 40 and 55 years old with alopecia areata. Some clones in this sample may be carry-over from other donors' samples. The input for sequencing was whole blood, taken in connection with sensitization to the hapten diphenylcyclopropenone (DPC). CDR3 coding DNA: TGCAGTGCTCGTGGGCTCAACAATCAGCCCCAGCATTTT. It codes for CSARGLNNQPQHF.